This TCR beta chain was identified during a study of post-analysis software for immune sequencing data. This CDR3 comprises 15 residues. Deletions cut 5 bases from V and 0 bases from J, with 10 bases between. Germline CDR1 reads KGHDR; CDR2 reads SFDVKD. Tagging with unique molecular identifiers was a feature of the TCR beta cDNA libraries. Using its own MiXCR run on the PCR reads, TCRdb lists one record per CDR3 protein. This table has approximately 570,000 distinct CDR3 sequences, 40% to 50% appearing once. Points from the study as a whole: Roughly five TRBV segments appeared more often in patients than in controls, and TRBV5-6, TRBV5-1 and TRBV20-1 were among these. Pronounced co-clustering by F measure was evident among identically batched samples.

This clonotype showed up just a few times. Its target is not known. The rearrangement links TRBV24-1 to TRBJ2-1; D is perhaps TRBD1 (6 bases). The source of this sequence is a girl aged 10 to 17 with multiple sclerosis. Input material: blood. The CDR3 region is CATSVTGSSYNEQFF. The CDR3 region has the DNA TGTGCCACCAGTGTTACAGGGTCCTCCTACAATGAGCAGTTCTTC.